Presented here are 9 T cell receptor beta chains from one specimen sequenced in a study of shared clonotypes between healthy human individuals. The naive CD8 population came from CD45RO-negative cells selected for CCR7, without terminally differentiated effector memory CD45RA+ cells. Sequencing was performed with immunoSEQ multiplex PCR; in TCRdb, only in-frame clones are kept and a portion is missing. The data contain under 1 million clones, approximately 97% of them singletons. Material for sequencing was naive CD8+ T cells sorted from blood. The receptors shown here come from a man aged 25 to 40 in good health.

This chain joins TRBV2 and TRBJ2-7; 10 nucleotides match TRBD2. V was pared by 5 bases and J by 0 bases, with 1 base of the junction left unmatched. Germline assignment: CDR1 SNHLY and CDR2 FYNNEI. The length of the CDR3 is 14 residues. CDR3 nucleotide sequence: TGTGCCAGCAGTTCTAGCGGGAGCTCCTACGAGCAGTACTTC. It yields the protein CASSSSGSSYEQYF.

The CDR3 bases are TGTGCCAGCAGCTCGTTACCGGGACCACAAGAGACCCAGTACTTC. This sequence encodes CASSSLPGPQETQYF. The V and J genes are TRBV11-2 and TRBJ2-5; D may match TRBD1 or TRBD2 (5 bases each). Germline values: CDR1 SGHAT, CDR2 FQNNGV. Trimming cost V 4 bases and J 2 bases, with 14 bases left between them. This CDR3 is 15 amino acids long.

This clone was detected once. The V gene is TRBV6-5, the J gene TRBJ2-1; 11 nucleotides line up with TRBD2. In germline, CDR1 is MNHEY, CDR2 SVGAGI. Trimming removed 4 bases from V and 1 base from J; junction bases left unmatched: 0. The CDR3 totals 15 residues. In DNA, the CDR3 is TGTGCCAGCAGTTGGACTAGCGGGTCCTACAATGAGCAGTTCTTC. It encodes CASSWTSGSYNEQFF.

The gene calls are TRBV5-8 and TRBJ2-7; 8 bases align to TRBD1. The germline gives CDR1 SGHTS, CDR2 YDEGEE. The CDR3 spans 13 residues. V was pared by 5 bases and J by 0 bases, with 1 base of the junction left unmatched. The CDR3 region is CASRQGDSYEQYF. The DNA for the CDR3 is TGTGCCAGCAGACAGGGGGACTCCTACGAGCAGTACTTC.

The chain combines TRBV7-2 with TRBJ2-7; 9 bases are shared with TRBD2. The length of the CDR3 is 15 residues. Germline lookup yields CDR1 SGHTA and CDR2 FQGNSA. J gave up 2 bases and V 3 bases, and 5 bases lay outside the gene matches. The CDR3, as DNA: TGTGCCAGCAGCTTCCTTAGCGGGGGTACCTACGAGCAGTACTTC. It codes for CASSFLSGGTYEQYF.

The rearrangement joins TRBV28 to TRBJ1-2, with D possibly being TRBD1 (5 bases). CDR3 length: 13 residues. V was trimmed by 6 bases and J by 5 bases, leaving 13 bases between them. The germline V gene encodes CDR1 MDHEN and CDR2 SYDVKM. CDR3 residues: CASSGTGGYGYTF. The CDR3 region has the DNA TGTGCCAGCAGCGGGACTGGGGGGTATGGCTACACCTTC.

In DNA form, the CDR3 reads TGCAGCGTTGCTGGGCGGGAGTCCAAAAACATTCAGTACTTC. This encodes CSVAGRESKNIQYF. The V gene is TRBV29-1, the J gene TRBJ2-4; TRBD2 matches 7 bases. V shed 4 bases, J shed 2 bases, and the junction held 5 bases outside the gene matches. This CDR3 has 14 residues. Germline V lookup: CDR1 SQVTM, CDR2 ANQGSEA.

The J gene is TRBJ1-1, the V gene TRBV29-1; 9 nucleotides match TRBD1. Unmatched junction bases numbered 7, after V lost 7 bases and J lost 4 bases. Germline V CDR1 and CDR2: SQVTM, ANQGSEA. The CDR3 consists of 13 residues. The CDR3 protein is CSAQDRGSTEAFF. The CDR3 coding sequence is TGCAGCGCCCAAGACAGGGGGAGCACTGAAGCTTTCTTT. The variable domain in full, completed from reference TRBV29-1 and TRBJ1-1, reads SAVISQKPSRDICQRGTSLTIQCQVDSQVTMMFWYRQQPGQSLTLIATANQGSEATYESGFVIDKFPISRPNLTFSTLTVSNMSPEDSSIYLCSAQDRGSTEAFFGQGTRLTVV.

J is TRBJ2-7 and V is TRBV29-1, with D possibly matching TRBD2 (5 bases). The CDR3 has 13 amino acids. The germline V gene encodes CDR1 SQVTM and CDR2 ANQGSEA. V was pared by 4 bases and J by 7 bases, with 17 bases between. The CDR3 DNA sequence: TGCAGCGTTGTAGGGATCAACGGGGATGAGCAGTACTTC. This translates into CSVVGINGDEQYF.